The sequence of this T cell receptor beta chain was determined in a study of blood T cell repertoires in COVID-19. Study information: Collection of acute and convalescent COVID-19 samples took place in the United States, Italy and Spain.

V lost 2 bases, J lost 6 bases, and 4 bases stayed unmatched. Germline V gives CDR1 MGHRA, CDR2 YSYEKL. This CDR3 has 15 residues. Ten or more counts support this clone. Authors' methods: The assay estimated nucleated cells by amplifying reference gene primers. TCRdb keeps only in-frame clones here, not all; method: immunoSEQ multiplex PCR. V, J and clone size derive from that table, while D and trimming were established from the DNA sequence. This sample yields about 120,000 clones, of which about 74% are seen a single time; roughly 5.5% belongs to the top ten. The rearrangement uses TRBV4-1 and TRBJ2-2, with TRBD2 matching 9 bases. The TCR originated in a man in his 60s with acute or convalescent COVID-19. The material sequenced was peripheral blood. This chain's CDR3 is CASSQQAGGAGELFF. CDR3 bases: TGCGCCAGCAGCCAACAGGCGGGAGGGGCCGGGGAGCTGTTTTTT.